A selection of T cell receptor beta chains follows, all from one sample in a study of cytomegalovirus exposure and HLA in healthy donors. The data were produced by immunoSEQ multiplex PCR, yet TCRdb's version contains in-frame clones alone and is incomplete. This sample has under 150,000 clones, with roughly 10% found just once. The sample consisted of PBMCs. These receptors all stem from a male donor in good health and CMV-seronegative. Each CDR3 is given with its conserved first and last residue. Fields, in order: CDR3 DNA, CDR3 protein, J gene, V gene, D gene, clone size. A D gene is named only where the DNA matches it firmly. Rows may omit the clone size; those that give it use once, few, many or a size class.

DNA: TGTGCCAGCAGCCCGGACAGGGATGGTGAGACCCAGTACTTC
CDR3: CASSPDRDGETQYF
J: TRBJ2-5
V: TRBV7-9
D: TRBD1
size: .

DNA: TGTGCCAGCAGTCCCGGACAGGGGTGGACTGAAGCTTTCTTT
CDR3: CASSPGQGWTEAFF
J: TRBJ1-1
V: TRBV28
D: TRBD1
size: few

DNA: TGCGCCAGCAGTAAGGACAGGGCGAACACTGAAGCTTTCTTT
CDR3: CASSKDRANTEAFF
J: TRBJ1-1
V: TRBV5-1
D: TRBD1
size: few

DNA: TGTGCCAGCAGATCTAGCGGGTACGAGCAGTACTTC
CDR3: CASRSSGYEQYF
J: TRBJ2-7
V: TRBV6-5
D: TRBD2
size: .

DNA: TGTGCCAGCAGCTTAACGGGGGCGGGACAGTACACAGATACGCAGTATTTT
CDR3: CASSLTGAGQYTDTQYF
J: TRBJ2-3
V: TRBV7-3
D: .
size: .

DNA: TGTGCCAGCCGCGGAGCGGGAGAACCCCACGAGCAGTACTTC
CDR3: CASRGAGEPHEQYF
J: TRBJ2-7
V: TRBV6-8
D: TRBD2
size: few

DNA: TGCGCCAGCAGCCAACCTCCAGGAGGGACAGATACGCAGTATTTT
CDR3: CASSQPPGGTDTQYF
J: TRBJ2-3
V: TRBV4-1
D: .
size: .

DNA: TGCGCCAGTTTACCTAGCGGATTGGGCACAGATACGCAGTATTTT
CDR3: CASLPSGLGTDTQYF
J: TRBJ2-3
V: TRBV5-1
D: TRBD2
size: .

DNA: TGTGCCAGCAGTACCCGACATCTCTCTGGCGAGCAGTACTTC
CDR3: CASSTRHLSGEQYF
J: TRBJ2-7
V: TRBV6-6
D: .
size: few

DNA: TGTGCCAGCAGTTACAGCTCAGGCTCTGGAAACACCATATATTTT
CDR3: CASSYSSGSGNTIYF
J: TRBJ1-3
V: TRBV6-6
D: .
size: few

DNA: TGTGCCAGCAGCATAACCCCCCGAGCTAACTATGGCTACACCTTC
CDR3: CASSITPRANYGYTF
J: TRBJ1-2
V: TRBV21-1
D: .
size: .

DNA: TGTGCCAGCAGTTTATCGGGCCACCAGCCCCAGCATTTT
CDR3: CASSLSGHQPQHF
J: TRBJ1-5
V: TRBV27
D: .
size: .

DNA: TGTGCCAGCAGCGCGACAGGGGGCAACTATGGCTACACCTTC
CDR3: CASSATGGNYGYTF
J: TRBJ1-2
V: TRBV11-2
D: TRBD1
size: .

DNA: TGTGCCAGCTCACCGCGGGACAGGCTGGTCACCGGGGAGCTGTTTTTT
CDR3: CASSPRDRLVTGELFF
J: TRBJ2-2
V: TRBV18
D: TRBD1
size: few

DNA: TGTGCCAGCAACGTCCCCTGGCTAGCGGGAGGCAATGAGCAGTTCTTC
CDR3: CASNVPWLAGGNEQFF
J: TRBJ2-1
V: TRBV28
D: TRBD2
size: .

DNA: TGCGCCAGCAGCTCACAGGGAGCTGGAAACACCATATATTTT
CDR3: CASSSQGAGNTIYF
J: TRBJ1-3
V: TRBV5-1
D: .
size: few

DNA: TGTGCCAGCACTACGGACAGGGAAGAGACCCAGTACTTC
CDR3: CASTTDREETQYF
J: TRBJ2-5
V: TRBV2
D: TRBD1
size: .

DNA: TGTGCCAGCAGCAGGGACAGTTCTAATTCACCCCTCCACTTT
CDR3: CASSRDSSNSPLHF
J: TRBJ1-6
V: TRBV9
D: TRBD1
size: few

DNA: TGTGCCAGCATCGGGACAGGGGGCGGATTCGGCTACACCTTC
CDR3: CASIGTGGGFGYTF
J: TRBJ1-2
V: TRBV2
D: TRBD1
size: few

DNA: TGTGCCAGCAGTGAAAACAGGGGCTATGGCTACACCTTC
CDR3: CASSENRGYGYTF
J: TRBJ1-2
V: TRBV2
D: TRBD1
size: .

DNA: TGTGCCAGCAGTGAGGGGGACAGCTTTAATGAAGCTTTCTTT
CDR3: CASSEGDSFNEAFF
J: TRBJ1-1
V: TRBV6-1
D: TRBD1
size: few

DNA: TGTGCCAGCAGCCACCTCGGACAGGGGAGCAATCAGCCCCAGCATTTT
CDR3: CASSHLGQGSNQPQHF
J: TRBJ1-5
V: TRBV16
D: TRBD1
size: few

DNA: TGTGCCAGCAGTCAGACAGGGATGATCTACGAGCAGTACTTC
CDR3: CASSQTGMIYEQYF
J: TRBJ2-7
V: TRBV28
D: TRBD1
size: .

DNA: TGTGCCAGCAGAACAGGCAATCAGCCCCAGCATTTT
CDR3: CASRTGNQPQHF
J: TRBJ1-5
V: TRBV6-6
D: .
size: few

DNA: TGCGCCAGCAGCCAGTTCGAGAACAGGTTAGGGGCCTCAGATACGCAGTATTTT
CDR3: CASSQFENRLGASDTQYF
J: TRBJ2-3
V: TRBV4-1
D: .
size: .

DNA: TGTGCCAGCAGCTGGACCTTTTGGCCAGGGGGGCAGGAGGAGACCCAGTACTTC
CDR3: CASSWTFWPGGQEETQYF
J: TRBJ2-5
V: TRBV7-2
D: .
size: .

DNA: TGTGCCAGCAGTTTGCTAGCGGGAGAGGTCAATGAGCAGTTCTTC
CDR3: CASSLLAGEVNEQFF
J: TRBJ2-1
V: TRBV27
D: TRBD2
size: few

DNA: TGTGCCAGCAGCTTGGACAGGGGGCTGAGCAATGAGCAGTTCTTC
CDR3: CASSLDRGLSNEQFF
J: TRBJ2-1
V: TRBV5-4
D: TRBD1
size: few

DNA: TGTGCCACCAGCAGGGACAGTAATTCACCCCTCCACTTT
CDR3: CATSRDSNSPLHF
J: TRBJ1-6
V: TRBV15
D: .
size: .

DNA: TGTGCCAGCACCCCTCGAGGCTCAGATACGCAGTATTTT
CDR3: CASTPRGSDTQYF
J: TRBJ2-3
V: TRBV7-9
D: .
size: .

DNA: TGCAGCGTGGGGGGGACTGTCACTGAAGCTTTCTTT
CDR3: CSVGGTVTEAFF
J: TRBJ1-1
V: TRBV29-1
D: .
size: few

DNA: TGCGCCAGCAGACCCGGGACAGGGATTGGAAAACTGTTTTTT
CDR3: CASRPGTGIGKLFF
J: TRBJ1-4
V: TRBV5-1
D: TRBD1
size: few

DNA: TGTGCCAGCAGCCCTAATATAGCGGGGAGCTCCTACGAGCAGTACTTC
CDR3: CASSPNIAGSSYEQYF
J: TRBJ2-7
V: TRBV9
D: TRBD2
size: few

DNA: TGTGCCTGGAGTACTAGCGGGGCCTACGAGCAGTACTTC
CDR3: CAWSTSGAYEQYF
J: TRBJ2-7
V: TRBV30
D: TRBD2
size: .

DNA: TGTGCCAGCAGCTTAGGGGGGGGCCCAGACAATGAGCAGTTCTTC
CDR3: CASSLGGGPDNEQFF
J: TRBJ2-1
V: TRBV7-9
D: .
size: once

DNA: TGTGCCAGCAGTTCGACTAGCGGGGAAGAGACCCAGTACTTC
CDR3: CASSSTSGEETQYF
J: TRBJ2-5
V: TRBV27
D: TRBD2
size: .

DNA: TGTGCCAGCACCCCCCCAGGGGGCCAAGATAATTCACCCCTCCACTTT
CDR3: CASTPPGGQDNSPLHF
J: TRBJ1-6
V: TRBV25-1
D: TRBD1
size: .

DNA: TGTGCCAGCAGCTTGGGACAGGGAGACACCGGGGAGCTGTTTTTT
CDR3: CASSLGQGDTGELFF
J: TRBJ2-2
V: TRBV7-3
D: TRBD1
size: .

DNA: TGTGCCAGCAGCATGACAAAGGGGGCCACTGAAGCTTTCTTT
CDR3: CASSMTKGATEAFF
J: TRBJ1-1
V: TRBV6-5
D: TRBD1
size: .

DNA: TGTGCCAGCAGCTTACGAGGGTTGAATGAAAAACTGTTTTTT
CDR3: CASSLRGLNEKLFF
J: TRBJ1-4
V: TRBV7-9
D: .
size: .

DNA: TGCGCCAGCAGCCAAGGGTGGACACCCGTGGAGCCCCAGCATTTT
CDR3: CASSQGWTPVEPQHF
J: TRBJ1-5
V: TRBV4-1
D: .
size: few

DNA: TGTGCCAGCAGCACCTACAGGGGGAGGCAGTTCTTC
CDR3: CASSTYRGRQFF
J: TRBJ2-1
V: TRBV7-3
D: TRBD1
size: .

DNA: TGTGCCAGCAGTTTACCGGGGACAGGGTATAGCAATCAGCCCCAGCATTTT
CDR3: CASSLPGTGYSNQPQHF
J: TRBJ1-5
V: TRBV28
D: TRBD1
size: few

DNA: TGTGCCAGCAGCTCATTACAGGGGAATGGTAATGAAAAACTGTTTTTT
CDR3: CASSSLQGNGNEKLFF
J: TRBJ1-4
V: TRBV7-9
D: TRBD1
size: .

DNA: TGTGCCAGCAGTCCCCGAGGGGCGGGATCACCCCTCCACTTT
CDR3: CASSPRGAGSPLHF
J: TRBJ1-6
V: TRBV28
D: .
size: few

DNA: TGCAGCGTTGAAGGGACAGGGGGTAACTCTGGGGCCAACGTCCTGACTTTC
CDR3: CSVEGTGGNSGANVLTF
J: TRBJ2-6
V: TRBV29-1
D: TRBD1
size: .

DNA: TGCGCCAGCAGCCTCGGGGAGGTTTTCAAAAACATTCAGTACTTC
CDR3: CASSLGEVFKNIQYF
J: TRBJ2-4
V: TRBV4-1
D: .
size: few

DNA: TGTGCCAGCAGCCAAGTAGCGGCCCCGAGGGTCTTC
CDR3: CASSQVAAPRVF
J: TRBJ2-4
V: TRBV14
D: .
size: .

DNA: TGTGCCAGCAGGCCGACAGGGTTCATTAATCAGCCCCAGCATTTT
CDR3: CASRPTGFINQPQHF
J: TRBJ1-5
V: TRBV28
D: TRBD1
size: .